This T cell receptor beta chain was identified in a study of T cell repertoires in cytomegalovirus infection. About the research overall: An indication of both CMV infection and matching HLA type came from public TCR beta signatures.

There are 13 residues in the CDR3. V lost 6 bases and J lost 2; bases outside the gene matches: 4. TCRdb re-analysed the reads in MiXCR, keeping a single row per CDR3 protein. In the table there are 500,000 to 600,000 distinct CDR3 sequences, approximately 17% of which are singletons. This sequence joins TRBV12-3 or TRBV12-4 and TRBJ2-7; 7 bases fit TRBD2. Input material: CD8+ T cells from PBMCs. The source is a human donor in good health (CMV status not recorded). Some clones in this sample may be carry-over from other donors' samples. The CDR3 nucleotides read TGTGCCAGCAGGGGGGGGAACGCCTACGAGCAGTACTTC. It encodes CASRGGNAYEQYF.